This T cell receptor (beta chain) was sequenced for a study of T cells after yellow fever vaccination. Whole-study results and caveats: Most primary-vaccination clones reappeared after the booster (approximately 95% CD4, roughly 88% CD8). FACS-sorted repertoires might harbor abundant contaminating clonotypes from the bulk population.

5'RACE template switching generated TCR cDNA, adding a universal primer site and UMIs. Each CDR3 protein gets one entry after TCRdb re-called the 5' RACE reads with MiXCR. The sample records approximately 96,000 distinct CDR3 sequences, under 9% being singletons. CDR1 and CDR2 from the germline V gene are MGHRA and YSYEKL. V dropped 2 bases and J dropped 9 bases, with 20 bases sitting between them. The CDR3 runs to 16 residues. Material: CD8+ T cells not binding an NS4B(214-222) dextramer, sorted from PBMCs, obtained approximately 16 days after the first yellow fever vaccination. V usage is TRBV4-1 and J usage is TRBJ2-1, with D possibly matching TRBD1 (6 bases). The source is a man younger than 30 who received the YFV17D yellow fever vaccine. In DNA, the CDR3 is TGCGCCAGCAGCCAATTTGACAGGTCCGGCTTTAGTGAGCAGTTCTTC. Translated, it gives CASSQFDRSGFSEQFF.